The 10 T cell receptor beta chains in this list originate from one sample, sequenced in a study of control samples from healthy donors and cancer patients. Clones were sequenced by immunoSEQ multiplex PCR, and TCRdb holds only the in-frame ones, with some missing. Of about 130,000 clones listed, about 90% are singletons. Sequenced input: blood. The source of these receptors is a woman between 45 and 60 years old in good health.

The chain recombines TRBV29-1 with TRBJ1-4, with D tentatively TRBD1 (5 bases). V shed 0 bases and J shed 7 bases, with 15 bases lying between them. Germline loops: CDR1 SQVTM, CDR2 ANQGSEA. The CDR3 loop spans 15 amino acids. The CDR3 sequence is CSVEDSEGRGEKLFF. The CDR3 nucleotides are TGCAGCGTTGAAGATTCCGAGGGAAGGGGTGAAAAACTGTTTTTT. Using reference TRBV29-1 and TRBJ1-4 for the parts outside the CDR3, the full variable domain is SAVISQKPSRDICQRGTSLTIQCQVDSQVTMMFWYRQQPGQSLTLIATANQGSEATYESGFVIDKFPISRPNLTFSTLTVSNMSPEDSSIYLCSVEDSEGRGEKLFFGSGTQLSVL.

The J gene is TRBJ1-4, the V gene TRBV18; a weak D match, TRBD1 (6 bases). The V gene's germline CDR1 is KGHSH and CDR2 LQKENI. CDR3 length equals 15 residues. V gave up 6 bases and J gave up 12 bases, with 23 bases separating them. CDR3 region: CASSPQGSRRVELFF. The CDR3 bases are TGTGCCAGCTCCCCCCAGGGGAGTAGAAGGGTCGAACTGTTTTTT. The variable domain in full, completed from reference TRBV18 and TRBJ1-4, reads NAGVMQNPRHLVRRRGQEARLRCSPMKGHSHVYWYRQLPEEGLKFMVYLQKENIIDESGMPKERFSAEFPKEGPSILRIQQVVRGDSAAYFCASSPQGSRRVELFFGSGTQLSVL.

The V call is TRBV3-1 (or the pseudogene TRBV3-2), the J call TRBJ1-6, with D unclear. The CDR3 runs to 14 residues. Germline loops: CDR1 LGHDT, CDR2 YNNKEL (reference sequence). The V end was cut by 0 bases, the J end by 7 bases, with 7 bases between. The chain's CDR3 is CASSQDVGNSPLHF. In nucleotides, the CDR3 is TGTGCCAGCAGCCAAGATGTGGGGAATTCACCCCTCCACTTT.

The chain links TRBV3-1 (or the pseudogene TRBV3-2) to TRBJ1-1; no clear D gene. V was clipped by 4 bases and J by 0 bases, with 15 bases between them. Germline CDR1 reads LGHDT; CDR2 reads YNNKEL (reference sequence). The CDR3 runs 16 residues. CDR3 DNA: TGTGCCAGCAGCCGAAGATTGGGAGCCCTGAACACTGAAGCTTTCTTT. Protein: CASSRRLGALNTEAFF.

This chain uses TRBV11-2 with TRBJ1-6; unclear D gene. Germline assignment: CDR1 SGHAT and CDR2 FQNNGV. This CDR3 is built from 14 residues. V lost 3 bases and J 9 bases, leaving 12 bases between the germline ends. This chain's CDR3 is CASSLRRVGSPLHF. The CDR3, as DNA: TGTGCCAGCAGCTTGAGGAGGGTTGGTTCACCCCTCCACTTT.

The chain is built from TRBV19 and TRBJ2-1, with D possibly matching TRBD1 (5 bases). The CDR3 covers 16 residues. Trimming shortened V by 5 bases and J by 0 bases, and 14 bases separated the two germline ends. CDR1 is LNHDA and CDR2 is SQIVND in the germline V gene (reference sequence). CDR3 sequence: CASSPVGALSYNEQFF. As DNA, the CDR3 is TGTGCCAGTAGTCCCGTTGGGGCCCTCTCCTACAATGAGCAGTTCTTC.

The gene calls are TRBV11-2 and TRBJ2-1; a weak D match, TRBD2 (6 bases). The CDR3 is 16 residues long. Trimming stripped 0 bases from V and 0 bases from J, with 9 bases between. Looked up from germline, CDR1 is SGHAT and CDR2 is FQNNGV. CDR3 sequence: CASSLDRGSSYNEQFF. CDR3 nucleotide sequence: TGTGCCAGCAGCTTAGATCGGGGGAGCTCCTACAATGAGCAGTTCTTC.

This chain uses TRBV19 with TRBJ1-4, with 8 bases aligning to TRBD1. CDR3 length equals 16 residues. CDR1 and CDR2 (germline): LNHDA, SQIVND (reference sequence). Losses at the gene ends were 5 bases for V and 4 bases for J; bases not matched to a gene: 9. The CDR3 is CASSLSRGQGNEKLFF. CDR3 DNA sequence: TGTGCCAGTAGTCTGTCCAGGGGGCAGGGTAATGAAAAACTGTTTTTT.

V gene TRBV19 combines with J gene TRBJ2-7; 8 nucleotides match TRBD1. The germline V gene has CDR1 LNHDA and CDR2 SQIVND (reference sequence). Trimming took 4 bases from V and 6 from J; bases not matched to a gene: 8. The CDR3 is made up of 14 amino acids. CDR3 DNA sequence: TGTGCCAGTAGTAGCCCGGGACAGGTCCTCGAGCAGTACTTC. Protein sequence: CASSSPGQVLEQYF.

This sequence joins TRBV3-1 (or the pseudogene TRBV3-2) and TRBJ2-5, with D possibly being TRBD2 (5 bases). V was clipped by 4 bases and J by 5 bases, with 11 bases between them. Germline lookup yields CDR1 LGHDT and CDR2 YNNKEL (reference sequence). The CDR3 covers 13 residues. The CDR3 here is CASSLKDFETQYF. CDR3 bases: TGTGCCAGCAGCCTTAAGGACTTTGAGACCCAGTACTTC.